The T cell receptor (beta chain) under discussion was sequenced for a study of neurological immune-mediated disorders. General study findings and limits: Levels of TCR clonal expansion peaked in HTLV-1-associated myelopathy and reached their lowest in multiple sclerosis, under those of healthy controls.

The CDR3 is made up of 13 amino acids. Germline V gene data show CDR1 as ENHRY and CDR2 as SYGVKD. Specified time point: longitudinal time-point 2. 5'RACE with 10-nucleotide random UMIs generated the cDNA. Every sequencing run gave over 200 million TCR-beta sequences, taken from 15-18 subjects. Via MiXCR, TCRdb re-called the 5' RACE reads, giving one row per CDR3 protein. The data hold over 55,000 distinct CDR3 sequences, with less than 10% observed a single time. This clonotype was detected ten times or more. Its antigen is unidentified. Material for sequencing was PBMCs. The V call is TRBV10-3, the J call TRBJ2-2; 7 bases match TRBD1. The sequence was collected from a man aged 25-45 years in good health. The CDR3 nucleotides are TGTGTGACAGGGCGGTCGAACACCGGGGAGCTGTTTTTT. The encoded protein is CVTGRSNTGELFF.